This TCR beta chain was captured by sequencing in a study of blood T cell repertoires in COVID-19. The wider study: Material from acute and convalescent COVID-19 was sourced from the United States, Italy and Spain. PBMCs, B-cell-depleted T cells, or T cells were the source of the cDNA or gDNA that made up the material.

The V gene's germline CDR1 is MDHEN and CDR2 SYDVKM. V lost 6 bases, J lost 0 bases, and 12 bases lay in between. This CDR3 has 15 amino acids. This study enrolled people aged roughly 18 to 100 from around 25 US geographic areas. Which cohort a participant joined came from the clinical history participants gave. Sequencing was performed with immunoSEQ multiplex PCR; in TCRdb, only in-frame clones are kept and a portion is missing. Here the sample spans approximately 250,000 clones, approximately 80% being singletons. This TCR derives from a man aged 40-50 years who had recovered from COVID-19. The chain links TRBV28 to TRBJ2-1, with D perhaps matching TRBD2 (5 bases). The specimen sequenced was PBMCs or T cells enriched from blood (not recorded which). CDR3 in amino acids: CASRPAGSSYNEQFF. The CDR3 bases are TGTGCCAGCAGACCGGCGGGTAGCTCCTACAATGAGCAGTTCTTC.